This T cell receptor (beta chain) was captured in a study of technical replicates of blood from a few donors (dated by TCRdb to about 2017). About this clone itself: Its antigen remains undetermined. No qualities accompany the bases; no much larger clone lies one base away.

The V and J ends are trimmed by 2 bases and 7 bases, leaving 6 bases between them. CDR1 KGHSH and CDR2 LQKENI are derived from the germline V gene. Measured from the cysteine to the phenylalanine, the CDR3 is 12 residues long. Only CDR3 DNA remains: 36 bases, in frame from the first base. Libraries were constructed by the immunoSEQ multiplex PCR assay. Here the immuneACCESS table is served through TCRdb, limited to in-frame sequences with V and J called. Missing clones are a known gap in these copies; in checked studies unresolved V genes cover under half, and the rest lacks a known reason. This sample is represented by roughly 40,000 clones; almost 97% of them were singletons. The top ten clones comprise around 0.35% of the sample.

The material sequenced was T cells isolated from PBMCs. The sequence was obtained from a human donor in good health. The chain is assembled from TRBV18 and TRBJ2-1; no confident D gene assignment can be made. The base sequence is TGTGCCAGCTCACCAGTGGAGAATGAGCAGTTCTTC. Its protein reads: CASSPVENEQFF. The variable domain in full, with residues beyond the CDR3 obtained from the reference TRBV18 and TRBJ2-1 genes, is NAGVMQNPRHLVRRRGQEARLRCSPMKGHSHVYWYRQLPEEGLKFMVYLQKENIIDESGMPKERFSAEFPKEGPSILRIQQVVRGDSAAYFCASSPVENEQFFGPGTRLTVL.